The clone carrying this T cell receptor (beta chain) appeared a single time. No antigen is known for it. The CDR3 is 15 amino acids. Germline-derived CDR1 and CDR2 are LNHDA and SQIVND (reference sequence). V lost 5 bases and J 1 base, leaving 15 bases between the germline ends. The sample comes from a study of shared clonotypes between healthy human individuals. It was at deep level that the assay was run. The repertoire was sequenced with immunoSEQ multiplex PCR; TCRdb's copy has only in-frame clones and lacks some. The sample gives 2 million to 2.5 million clones, approximately 95% of which show up once; about 0.13% is in the top ten. Healthy HIV-negative adults with no recent acute infections or vaccinations were recruited as donors. Study-wide results and caveats: Relative to clonotypes present in all four donors, those not shared had lower generation probabilities.

The sequence was collected from a young man in good health. The chain combines TRBV19 with TRBJ2-7; possibly TRBD1 for D (6 bases). Sequencing was carried out using naive CD4+ T cells sorted from blood. Specified subset: CD45RA+ positively selected. The CDR3 nucleotides read TGTGCCAGTAGTTCGGCCGGGACAACGTCCTACGAGCAGTACTTC. This codes for CASSSAGTTSYEQYF.